Detailed here is one T cell receptor (beta chain). No antigen is known for it. V shed 2 bases, J shed 4 bases, and the junction held 5 bases outside the gene matches. Germline-derived CDR1 and CDR2 are SGHDT and YYEEEE. The CDR3 is 14 residues long. Diagnosis relied on clinical symptoms, serum thyroxine and TRAb, thyroid ultrasound and orbital computed tomography. Amplified TCR beta CDR3 regions derived from RNA transcripts. The TCR CDR3 first-round RT-PCR relied on the HTBI primer set. TCRdb reanalysed the multiplex PCR reads using MiXCR and keeps one entry per CDR3 protein. The data contain fewer than 400,000 distinct CDR3 sequences, roughly 13% of them singletons. This entry comes from a study of T cells in Graves' hyperthyroidism and ophthalmopathy. Study-level results: Onset of ophthalmopathy came a median around 6.2 months after the model predicted it.

V usage is TRBV5-6 and J usage is TRBJ2-7, with 8 bases fitting TRBD1. This TCR derives from a man aged 50-60 years with Graves' ophthalmopathy. The sequenced material came from blood. The CDR3 loop is CASSFGGQEYEQYF. The DNA for the CDR3 is TGTGCCAGCAGCTTTGGGGGACAGGAGTACGAGCAGTACTTC.